Below are 17 T cell receptor beta chains sequenced from a single sample in a study of OX40 agonist ivuxolimab in advanced cancers. Sequencing used immunoSEQ multiplex PCR; TCRdb keeps in-frame clones, though not all of them. The table includes 53,000 or so clones, less than 90% detected once. The sequenced sample was CD4+ or CD8+ T cells sorted from blood, obtained in a trial of the OX40 agonist ivuxolimab. These receptors came from an adult with an advanced solid tumor such as melanoma, head and neck, liver or kidney cancer.

The rearrangement links TRBV5-5 to TRBJ1-5; D not resolved. Germline CDR1 reads SGHKS; CDR2 reads YYEKEE (reference sequence). The CDR3 runs to 16 residues. V shed 0 bases and J shed 1 base, with 11 bases lying between them. The CDR3 is CASSLVGGVSNQPQHF. The CDR3 DNA is TGTGCCAGCAGCTTGGTAGGCGGCGTGAGCAATCAGCCCCAGCATTTT.

The chain couples TRBV5-1 to TRBJ2-1; TRBD1 matches at 7 bases. J gave up 5 bases and V 0 bases, and 5 bases lay outside the gene matches. The CDR3 is 15 residues long. Germline V CDR1 and CDR2: SGHRS, YFSETQ. The chain's CDR3 is CASSLEGARDNEQFF. The CDR3 nucleotides are TGCGCCAGCAGCTTGGAGGGGGCGCGGGACAATGAGCAGTTCTTC.

This rearrangement joins TRBV28 to TRBJ1-2; 7 nucleotides line up with TRBD1. The ends lost 3 bases at V and 5 bases at J; junction bases unmatched: 9. Germline V lookup: CDR1 MDHEN, CDR2 SYDVKM. There are 15 residues in the CDR3. The CDR3 DNA reads TGTGCCAGCAGTTTGCAAAGGGGGCAAAGGTATGGCTACACCTTC. It specifies CASSLQRGQRYGYTF.

This clone has just a few counts. This sequence joins TRBV15 and TRBJ1-1; D remains ambiguous. The CDR3 totals 13 residues. Trimming stripped 9 bases from V and 0 bases from J, with 11 bases between. CDR1 is LNHNV, CDR2 YYDKDF, per germline (reference sequence). Here the CDR3 DNA reads TGTGCCACGGCGTTGGGCTTGAACACTGAAGCTTTCTTT. Its translation: CATALGLNTEAFF.

This chain uses TRBV19 with TRBJ1-2; 10 bases are a match to TRBD1. The V and J ends lost 2 bases and 7 bases, in that order; junction bases with no gene match: 16. The V gene's germline CDR1 is LNHDA and CDR2 SQIVND (reference sequence). CDR3 length equals 18 residues. This CDR3 is CASSILWGSTGGETGYTF. DNA of the CDR3: TGTGCCAGTAGTATATTATGGGGGTCGACAGGGGGCGAAACTGGCTACACCTTC.

The chain links TRBV7-9 to TRBJ2-1, with 9 bases lining up with TRBD2. The length of the CDR3 is 16 residues. The germline CDR1 and CDR2 sequences are SEHNR and FQNEAQ (reference sequence). J lost 2 bases, V lost 4 bases, and 6 bases had no gene match. CDR3 protein: CASSSTGTSTYNEQFF. The DNA of the CDR3 is TGTGCCAGCAGCTCCACGGGGACTAGCACCTACAATGAGCAGTTCTTC.

The rearrangement joins TRBV10-2 to TRBJ2-5, with 9 bases aligning to TRBD2. Trimming cost V 8 bases and J 4 bases; bases outside gene matches: 5. In germline, CDR1 is WSHSY, CDR2 SAAADI. The CDR3 runs 13 residues. The CDR3: CASALSGGETQYF. The CDR3 nucleotides read TGCGCCAGCGCGCTTAGCGGGGGAGAGACCCAGTACTTC.

The CDR3 nucleotides are TGTGCCAGCAGCTTAGCGTACGGGCAGAACTACGAGCAGTACTTC. Translation gives CASSLAYGQNYEQYF. The V and J genes are TRBV7-2 and TRBJ2-7; D is undetermined. V dropped 0 bases and J dropped 3 bases, with 12 bases sitting between them. The CDR3 consists of 15 residues. Per germline, CDR1 SGHTA and CDR2 FQGNSA.

The chain recombines TRBV5-1 with TRBJ1-6; 10 bases line up with TRBD1. V lost 4 bases and J lost 9; bases outside the gene matches: 7. The germline V gene encodes CDR1 SGHRS and CDR2 YFSETQ. The CDR3 contains 15 residues. CDR3 region: CASSPRTGGGSPLHF. For the CDR3, the DNA is TGCGCCAGCAGCCCCCGGACAGGGGGAGGTTCACCCCTCCACTTT.

The J gene is TRBJ1-2, the V gene TRBV2; no clear D. Trimming removed 6 bases at V and 8 bases at J, with 13 bases between. In germline, CDR1 is SNHLY, CDR2 FYNNEI. This CDR3 is built from 12 residues. Written as DNA, the CDR3 is TGTGCCAGCAGCTCGGGAGGGTCGGGCTACACCTTC. Protein: CASSSGGSGYTF.

The chain is built from TRBV7-9 and TRBJ1-4; D not resolved. V was pared by 1 base and J by 3 bases, with 6 bases between. This CDR3 region has 14 residues. Per the germline V gene, CDR1 is SEHNR and CDR2 is FQNEAQ (reference sequence). The CDR3 loop is CASSLGTANEKLFF. CDR3 nucleotides: TGTGCCAGCAGCTTAGGAACAGCTAATGAAAAACTGTTTTTT. The full variable domain, completed using reference TRBV7-9 and TRBJ1-4, is DTGVSQNPRHKITKRGQNVTFRCDPISEHNRLYWYRQTLGQGPEFLTYFQNEAQLEKSRLLSDRFSAERPKGSFSTLEIQRTEQGDSAMYLCASSLGTANEKLFFGSGTQLSVL.

V is TRBV5-1 and J is TRBJ2-5; D unresolved. Germline lookup yields CDR1 SGHRS and CDR2 YFSETQ. The CDR3 is 14 residues long. With 4 bases removed from V and 2 bases from J, the gap between germline ends came to 12 bases. The chain's CDR3 is CASSVGRQQETQYF. CDR3 coding DNA: TGCGCCAGCAGCGTCGGACGGCAACAAGAGACCCAGTACTTC.

J is TRBJ2-1 and V is TRBV30; a weak D match, TRBD1 (6 bases). Germline CDR1 and CDR2: GTSNPN and SVGIG (reference sequence). V was shortened by 4 bases and J by 0 bases, with 10 bases between the two germline ends. This CDR3 has 14 residues. The CDR3 here is CAWTGDSSYNEQFF. CDR3 sequence (DNA): TGTGCCTGGACAGGGGATAGCTCCTACAATGAGCAGTTCTTC. Full variable domain (outside the CDR3, taken from reference TRBV30 and TRBJ2-1): SQTIHQWPATLVQPVGSPLSLECTVEGTSNPNLYWYRQAAGRGLQLLFYSVGIGQISSEVPQNLSASRPQDRQFILSSKKLLLSDSGFYLCAWTGDSSYNEQFFGPGTRLTVL.

This sequence joins TRBV19 and TRBJ1-2; no definite D call. Between the trimmed V and J ends, which lost 2 bases and 2 bases, there was a span of 12 bases. The CDR3 is 15 amino acids. Germline loops: CDR1 LNHDA, CDR2 SQIVND (reference sequence). The CDR3 protein is CASSITVGGNYGYTF. DNA for the CDR3: TGTGCCAGTAGTATAACCGTAGGAGGGAACTATGGCTACACCTTC.

The V and J genes are TRBV5-5 and TRBJ1-5, with TRBD1 matching 7 bases. This CDR3 spans 15 amino acids. Germline V gene sequence: CDR1 SGHKS, CDR2 YYEKEE (reference sequence). The J segment lost 2 bases and the V segment lost 4 bases, leaving 6 bases of the junction unmatched. The CDR3 DNA reads as TGTGCCAGCAGCGGACTTGGACAGGGCAATCAGCCCCAGCATTTT. Translation gives CASSGLGQGNQPQHF.

The chain carries TRBV9 and TRBJ1-1, with 8 nucleotides matching TRBD1. The CDR3 covers 13 residues. Germline V CDR1 and CDR2: SGDLS, YYNGEE. J gave up 7 bases and V 3 bases, and 5 bases lay outside the gene matches. Here the CDR3 DNA reads TGTGCCAGCAGCGCCCAGACAGGGGTTGAAGCTTTCTTT. This gives the protein CASSAQTGVEAFF.

The chain combines TRBV5-4 with TRBJ2-3; 7 bases line up with TRBD2. V was clipped by 5 bases and J by 4 bases; unmatched bases: 13. Germline-derived CDR1 and CDR2 are SGHNT and YYREEE (reference sequence). The CDR3 covers 16 residues. This chain's CDR3 is CASSSWGGGAADTQYF. The CDR3 DNA reads as TGTGCCAGCAGTTCCTGGGGCGGGGGAGCAGCAGATACGCAGTATTTT.